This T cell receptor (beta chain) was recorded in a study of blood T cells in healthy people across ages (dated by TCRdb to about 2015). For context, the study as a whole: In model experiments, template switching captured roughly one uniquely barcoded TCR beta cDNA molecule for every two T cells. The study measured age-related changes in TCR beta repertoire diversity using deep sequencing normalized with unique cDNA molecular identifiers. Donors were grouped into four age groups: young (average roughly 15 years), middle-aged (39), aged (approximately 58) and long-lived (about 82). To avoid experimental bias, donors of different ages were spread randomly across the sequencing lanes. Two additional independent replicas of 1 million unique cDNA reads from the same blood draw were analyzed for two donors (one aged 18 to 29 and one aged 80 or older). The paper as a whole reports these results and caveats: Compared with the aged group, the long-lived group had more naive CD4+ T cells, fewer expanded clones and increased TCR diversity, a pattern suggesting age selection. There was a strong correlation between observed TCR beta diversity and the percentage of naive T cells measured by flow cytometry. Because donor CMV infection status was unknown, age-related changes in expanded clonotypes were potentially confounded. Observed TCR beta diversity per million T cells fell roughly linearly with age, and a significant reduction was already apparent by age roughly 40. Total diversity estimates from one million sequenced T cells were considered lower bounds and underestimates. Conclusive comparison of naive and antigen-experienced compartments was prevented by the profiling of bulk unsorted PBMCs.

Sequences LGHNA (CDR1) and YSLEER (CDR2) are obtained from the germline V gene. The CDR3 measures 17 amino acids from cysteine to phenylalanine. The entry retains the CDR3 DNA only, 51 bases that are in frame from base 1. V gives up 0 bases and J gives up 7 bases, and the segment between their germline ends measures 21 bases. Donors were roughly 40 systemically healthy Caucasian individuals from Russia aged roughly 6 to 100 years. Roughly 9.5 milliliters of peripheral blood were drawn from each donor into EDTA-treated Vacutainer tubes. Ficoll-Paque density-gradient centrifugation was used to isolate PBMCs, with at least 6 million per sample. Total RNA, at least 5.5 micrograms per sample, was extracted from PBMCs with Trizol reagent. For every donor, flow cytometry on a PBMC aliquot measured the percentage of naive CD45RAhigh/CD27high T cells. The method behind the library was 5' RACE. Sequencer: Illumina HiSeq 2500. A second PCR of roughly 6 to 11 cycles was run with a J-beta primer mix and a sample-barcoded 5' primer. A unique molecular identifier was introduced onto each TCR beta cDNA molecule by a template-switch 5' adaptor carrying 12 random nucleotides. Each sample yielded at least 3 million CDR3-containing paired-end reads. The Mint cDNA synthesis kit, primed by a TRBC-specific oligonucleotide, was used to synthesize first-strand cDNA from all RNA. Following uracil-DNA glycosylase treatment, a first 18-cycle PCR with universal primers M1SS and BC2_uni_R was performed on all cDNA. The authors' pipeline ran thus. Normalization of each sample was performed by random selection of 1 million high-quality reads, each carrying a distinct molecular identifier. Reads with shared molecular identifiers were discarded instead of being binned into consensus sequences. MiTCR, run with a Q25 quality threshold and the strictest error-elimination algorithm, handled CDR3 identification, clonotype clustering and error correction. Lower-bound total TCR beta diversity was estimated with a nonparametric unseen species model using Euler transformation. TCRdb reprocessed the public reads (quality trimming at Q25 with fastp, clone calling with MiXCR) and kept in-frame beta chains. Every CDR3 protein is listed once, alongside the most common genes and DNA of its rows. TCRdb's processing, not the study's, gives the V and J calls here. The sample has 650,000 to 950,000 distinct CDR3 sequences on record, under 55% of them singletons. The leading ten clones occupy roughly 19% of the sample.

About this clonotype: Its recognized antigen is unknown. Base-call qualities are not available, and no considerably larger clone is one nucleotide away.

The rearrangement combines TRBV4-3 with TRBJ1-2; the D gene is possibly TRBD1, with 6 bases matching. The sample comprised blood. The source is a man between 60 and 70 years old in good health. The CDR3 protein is CASSQEVIGTGASGYTF. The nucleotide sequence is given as TGCGCCAGCAGCCAAGAAGTAATAGGTACGGGGGCGAGTGGCTACACCTTC.